This entry concerns a single T cell receptor beta chain. No antigen is known for it. No much larger clone exists at a distance of one base, and base qualities are not known. TCRbeta CDR3 regions were amplified from genomic DNA using the immunoSEQ Assay, a bias-controlled multiplex PCR. Under the source paper's analysis protocol: The number of nucleated cells in each sample was estimated from the amplification of reference gene primers within the assay. To quantify the absolute abundance of each unique TCRbeta CDR3 rearrangement, sequence reads were collapsed and filtered. Productive Simpson clonality was computed per sample as the square root of Simpson's diversity index over productive rearrangements. TCRdb carries this immuneACCESS record with in-frame sequences only. Its versions omit some clonotypes, under half of them owing to an unresolved V gene in the studies checked, with the rest unexplained. The V and J calls and clone size were taken over from that table, and D and trimming were inferred from the DNA. The sample table records 170,000 or so clones; more than 85% of these occur just once. Less than 3% of the sample rests with the top ten.

This entry comes from a study of blood T cell repertoires in COVID-19 (dated by TCRdb to 2019 to 2021). As for the study more broadly: Samples from collaborators originated in the United States, Italy and Spain and spanned both the acute and convalescent phases of COVID-19. The material from the prospective study consisted of cDNA or gDNA derived from T cells, B-cell-depleted T cells, or PBMCs. Subjects who had been exposed to COVID-19, were actively infected with it, or had recovered from it provided the deeply sampled blood TCRbeta repertoires that made up the dataset. HLA class I and class II types, where available, came from metadata supplied by the sample provider rather than from assay-based typing. The repertoires were released in a freely available public database meant as a resource for research on the immune response to SARS-CoV-2. Sample metadata almost always included a de-identified subject ID, COVID-19 status, age in years and sex. The samples were drawn from the first 160 participants of the ongoing ImmuneRACE study and from over a thousand subjects provided by 6 global collaborators. Overall study results and their limits: The quantity of clinical and demographic metadata differed by source and by participant and was supplied without curation.

The collaborating institutions used their own protocols to collect whole blood in K2EDTA tubes. Collaborator samples were shipped for TCRbeta analysis as frozen whole blood, isolated PBMCs, or DNA extracted from either sample type. Taken from cysteine to phenylalanine, the CDR3 has 16 residues. The read is trimmed to its CDR3 DNA, 48 bases read in frame from base 1. The V and J ends are trimmed by 5 bases and 7 bases, leaving 21 bases between them. Via the germline V gene, CDR1 is SGHTA and CDR2 FQGNSA. Sequenced input: peripheral blood. This receptor was identified in a man between 40 and 49 years old with active or convalescent COVID-19. This sequence uses TRBV7-2 and TRBJ2-1; TRBD1 is perhaps the D gene, given 6 matching bases. CDR3 sequence: CASSLGPSRGENEQFF. At the DNA level, the sequence is TGTGCCAGCAGCCTGGGGCCGAGCAGGGGAGAAAATGAGCAGTTCTTC.